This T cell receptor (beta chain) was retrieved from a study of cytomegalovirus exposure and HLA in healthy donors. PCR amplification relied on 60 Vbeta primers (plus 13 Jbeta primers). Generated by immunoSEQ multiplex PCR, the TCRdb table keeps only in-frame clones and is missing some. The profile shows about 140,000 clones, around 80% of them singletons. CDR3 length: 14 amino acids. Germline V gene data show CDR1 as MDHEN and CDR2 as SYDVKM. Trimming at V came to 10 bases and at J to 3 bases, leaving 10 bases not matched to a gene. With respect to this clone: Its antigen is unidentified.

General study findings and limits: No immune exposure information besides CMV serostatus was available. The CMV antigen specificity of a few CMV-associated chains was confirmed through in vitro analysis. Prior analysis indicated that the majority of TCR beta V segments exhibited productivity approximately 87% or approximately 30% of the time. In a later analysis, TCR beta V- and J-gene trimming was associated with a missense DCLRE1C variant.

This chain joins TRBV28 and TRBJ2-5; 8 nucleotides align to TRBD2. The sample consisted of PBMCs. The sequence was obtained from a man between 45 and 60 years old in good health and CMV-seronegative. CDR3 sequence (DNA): TGTGCCACTTGGTCCGCGGGGGGAGAAGAGACCCAGTACTTC. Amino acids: CATWSAGGEETQYF.